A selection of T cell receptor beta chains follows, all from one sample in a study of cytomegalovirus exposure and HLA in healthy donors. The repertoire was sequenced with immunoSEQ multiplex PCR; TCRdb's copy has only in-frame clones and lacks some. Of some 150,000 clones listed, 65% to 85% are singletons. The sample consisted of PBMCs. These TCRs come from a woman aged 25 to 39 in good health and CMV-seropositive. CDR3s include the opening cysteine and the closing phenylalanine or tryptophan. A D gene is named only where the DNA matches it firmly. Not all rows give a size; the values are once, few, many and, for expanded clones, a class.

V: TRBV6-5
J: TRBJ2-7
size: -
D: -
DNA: TGTGCCAGCAGTTACTCAGCAGGGGGGTGGTACGAGCAGTACTTC
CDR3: CASSYSAGGWYEQYF

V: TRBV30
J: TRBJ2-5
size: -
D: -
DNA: TGTGCCTGGAATAGGAGACAGGAAGAGACCCAGTACTTC
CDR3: CAWNRRQEETQYF

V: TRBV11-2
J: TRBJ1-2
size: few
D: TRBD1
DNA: TGTGCCAGCAGCCCGGGACAGGGGTATGGCTACACCTTC
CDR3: CASSPGQGYGYTF

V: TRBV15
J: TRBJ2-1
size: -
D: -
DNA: TGTGCCACCAGCAGAGGTGGCAAAGAGCAGTTCTTC
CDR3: CATSRGGKEQFF

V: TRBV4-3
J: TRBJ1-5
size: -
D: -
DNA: TGCGCCAGCAGCCAAGATCCGGTTCCTAATAGCAATCAGCCCCAGCATTTT
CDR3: CASSQDPVPNSNQPQHF

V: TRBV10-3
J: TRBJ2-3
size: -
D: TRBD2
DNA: TGTGCCATCAGCCCTCTAGCGGGGGGCGCAGATACGCAGTATTTT
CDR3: CAISPLAGGADTQYF

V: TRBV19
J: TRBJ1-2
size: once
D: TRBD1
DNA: TGTGCCAGTAGCCCTCTGATCCGACAGGGGAACGGCTACACCTTC
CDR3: CASSPLIRQGNGYTF

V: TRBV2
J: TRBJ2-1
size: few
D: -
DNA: TGTGCCAGCAGTTATCTAGCGAATGAGCAGTTCTTC
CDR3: CASSYLANEQFF

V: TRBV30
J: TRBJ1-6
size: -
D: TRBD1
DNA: TGTGCCTGCACGGGACAGTTTTTATCACCCCTCCACTTT
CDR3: CACTGQFLSPLHF

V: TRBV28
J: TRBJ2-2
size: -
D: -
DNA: TGTGCCAGCAATCGAGGCACCGGGGAGCTGTTTTTT
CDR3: CASNRGTGELFF

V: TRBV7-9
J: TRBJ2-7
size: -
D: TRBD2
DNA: TGTGCCAGCAGCTTAGTAGGGACTATTACTAGGGAGCAGTACTTC
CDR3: CASSLVGTITREQYF

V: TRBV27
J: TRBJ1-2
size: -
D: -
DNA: TGTGCCAGCAGTTCGGGACTGAACTATGGCTACACCTTC
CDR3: CASSSGLNYGYTF

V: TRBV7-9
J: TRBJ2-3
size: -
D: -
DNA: TGTGCCAGCAGCTTAAGCTTCACAGATAGTTATTTT
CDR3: CASSLSFTDSYF

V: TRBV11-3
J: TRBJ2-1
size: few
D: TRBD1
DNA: TGTGCCAGCAGCCGGACAGGGACTGAGCAGTTCTTC
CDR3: CASSRTGTEQFF

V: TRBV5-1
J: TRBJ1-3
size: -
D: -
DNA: TGCGCCAGCAGCTTGGGCAGGGGTGGAAACACCATATATTTT
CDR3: CASSLGRGGNTIYF

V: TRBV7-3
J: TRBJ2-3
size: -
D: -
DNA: TGTGCCAGCAGCTCCACTAGGACAGATACGCAGTATTTT
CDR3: CASSSTRTDTQYF

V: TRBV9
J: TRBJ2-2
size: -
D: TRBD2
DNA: TGTGCCAGCAGCCAGGGACTAGCGGGGACCACCGGGGAGCTGTTTTTT
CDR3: CASSQGLAGTTGELFF

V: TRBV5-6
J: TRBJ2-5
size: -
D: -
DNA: TGTGCCAGCAGCTCAAAAAGTAACAGGGCCGGCCAGTACTTC
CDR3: CASSSKSNRAGQYF

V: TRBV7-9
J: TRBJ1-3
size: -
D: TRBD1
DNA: TGTGCCAGCAGCCTGACAGGGCATGGAAACACCATATATTTT
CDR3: CASSLTGHGNTIYF

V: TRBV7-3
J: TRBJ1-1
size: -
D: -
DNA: TGTGCCAGCAGCTTAGTGGGCCCGGGAGGGAACACTGAAGCTTTCTTT
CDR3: CASSLVGPGGNTEAFF

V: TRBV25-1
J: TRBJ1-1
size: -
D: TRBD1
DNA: TGTGCCAGCAGTGAACCCGGACAGGGGAACACTGAAGCTTTCTTT
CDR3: CASSEPGQGNTEAFF

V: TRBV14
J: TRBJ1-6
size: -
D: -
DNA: TGTGCCAGCAGCCCGTACCAGGAATGGAGAAGGGGATCACCCCTCCACTTT
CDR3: CASSPYQEWRRGSPLHF

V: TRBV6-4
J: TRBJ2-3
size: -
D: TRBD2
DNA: TGTGCCAGCAGTGTAAGCGGGGGGGCCGATACGCAGTATTTT
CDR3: CASSVSGGADTQYF

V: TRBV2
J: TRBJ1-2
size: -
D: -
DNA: TGTGCCAGCAGTGTTATGAAGAGAGGCTATGGCTACACCTTC
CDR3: CASSVMKRGYGYTF

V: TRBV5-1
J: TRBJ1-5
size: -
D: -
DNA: TGCGCCAGCAGTTTCTTCGGGAATGAGCCCCAGCATTTT
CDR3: CASSFFGNEPQHF

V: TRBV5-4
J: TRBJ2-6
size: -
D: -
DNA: TGTGCCAGCAGCCCATCAGGGTCCTCTGGGGCCAACGTCCTGACTTTC
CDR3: CASSPSGSSGANVLTF

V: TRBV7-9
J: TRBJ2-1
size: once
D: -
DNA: TGTTCCAGCAGCTTAACGGGCTACAATGAGCAGTTCTTC
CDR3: CSSSLTGYNEQFF

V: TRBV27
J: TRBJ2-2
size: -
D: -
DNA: TGTGCCAGCAGTTACTCGGCGGGTCCTAACACCGGGGAGCTGTTTTTT
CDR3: CASSYSAGPNTGELFF

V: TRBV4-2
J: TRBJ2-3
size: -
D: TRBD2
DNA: TGTGCCAGCAGCCTCCGGACTAGCGGGGGGGACACAGATACGCAGTATTTT
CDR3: CASSLRTSGGDTDTQYF

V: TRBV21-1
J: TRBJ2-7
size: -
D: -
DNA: TGTGCTCAACGAGAGGGACAGGGGGCGCAAGAGCAGTACTTC
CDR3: CAQREGQGAQEQYF

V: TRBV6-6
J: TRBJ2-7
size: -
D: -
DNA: TGTGCCAGCAGGGCGGGGTACGAGCAGTACTTC
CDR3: CASRAGYEQYF

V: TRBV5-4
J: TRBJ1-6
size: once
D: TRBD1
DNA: TGTGCCAGCAGCTGGACAGGACCTAATTCACCCCTCCACTTT
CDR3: CASSWTGPNSPLHF

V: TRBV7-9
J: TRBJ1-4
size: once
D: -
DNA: TGTTCCAGCAGCTTAGCGCGAGGGTTTGGGGAAAAACTGTTTTTT
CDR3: CSSSLARGFGEKLFF

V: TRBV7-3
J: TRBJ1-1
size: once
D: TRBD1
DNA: TGTGCCAGCAGCCCGACAGGGGGCGGGTACACTGAAGCTTTCTTT
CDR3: CASSPTGGGYTEAFF

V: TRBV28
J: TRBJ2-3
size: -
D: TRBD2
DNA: TGTGCCAGCAGTTCCGGCGGGGGGGTTTCTAGCACAGATACGCAGTATTTT
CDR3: CASSSGGGVSSTDTQYF

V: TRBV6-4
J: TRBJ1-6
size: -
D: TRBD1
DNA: TGTGCCAGCAGGAGGACAGGGAAGGAGTATTCACCCCTCCACTTT
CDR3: CASRRTGKEYSPLHF

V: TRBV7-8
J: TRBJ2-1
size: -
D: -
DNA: TGTGCCAGCAGCGCCGTAATGGTAGCGGAATACAATGAGCAGTTCTTC
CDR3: CASSAVMVAEYNEQFF

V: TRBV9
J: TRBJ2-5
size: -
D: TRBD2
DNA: TGTGCCAGCAGCCCCGCGGGGGGGAAGGGGGAGACCCAGCACTTC
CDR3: CASSPAGGKGETQHF

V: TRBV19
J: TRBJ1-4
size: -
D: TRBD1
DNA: TGTGCCAGCACTATTGGAGGGGACAGACCCAGGATTCTGTTTTTT
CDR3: CASTIGGDRPRILFF

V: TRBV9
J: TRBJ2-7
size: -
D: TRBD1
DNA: TGTGCCAGCAGCACCTCCCCGGGACAGGGTAACGAGCAGTACTTC
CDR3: CASSTSPGQGNEQYF

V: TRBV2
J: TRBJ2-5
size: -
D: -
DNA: TGTGCCAGCAGTGAGGGTGGGAGGATCCAAGAGACCCAGTACTTC
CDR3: CASSEGGRIQETQYF

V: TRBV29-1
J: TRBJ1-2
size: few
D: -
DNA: TGCAGCGTTGACGTTGGACGGACTTATGGCTACACCTTC
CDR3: CSVDVGRTYGYTF

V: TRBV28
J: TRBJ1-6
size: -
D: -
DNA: TGTGCCAGCAAATCCGGGACACCGTATAATTCACCCCTCCACTTT
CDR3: CASKSGTPYNSPLHF